This TCR beta chain was profiled in a study of healthy donors' naive CD4 and CD8 T cells. Unmatched junction bases numbered 3, after V lost 5 bases and J lost 0 bases. This CDR3 contains 14 residues. Germline V lookup: CDR1 SGHAT, CDR2 FQDESV (reference sequence). A linear amplification protocol produced the TCR libraries from approximately 460 ng of total RNA. From the reads, TCRdb called clonotypes with MiXCR, one entry per CDR3 protein. The sample consists of roughly 200,000 distinct CDR3 sequences, about four fifths of them appearing once. The V call is TRBV11-1, the J call TRBJ1-1; 7 bases align to TRBD1. Sequenced sample: naive CD4+ and CD8+ T cells sorted from blood, pooled from several donors. This TCR derives from a pool of human donors in good health; the sample pools cells from several healthy donors. For the CDR3, the DNA is TGTGCCAGCAGCGGACAGGCAATGAACACTGAAGCTTTCTTT. Amino acid sequence: CASSGQAMNTEAFF.